The 26 T cell receptor beta chains below were found in one sample sequenced in a study of blood T cell repertoires in COVID-19. Only in-frame clones appear in the TCRdb table, and some are missing; sequencing was by immunoSEQ multiplex PCR. Of 77,000 or so clones in the sample, around 83% were seen once. Source material: peripheral blood. The receptors shown here come from a woman aged 55-70 years with acute or convalescent COVID-19.

V gene TRBV2 combines with J gene TRBJ1-3; D is perhaps TRBD1 (6 bases). Germline-derived CDR1 and CDR2 are SNHLY and FYNNEI. Trimming removed 4 bases from V and 0 bases from J, with 13 bases in between. The CDR3 sequence is 16 residues long. CDR3 coding DNA: TGTGCCAGCAGTGTTGCGGGCAGGGGCTCTGGAAACACCATATATTTT. Translating it yields CASSVAGRGSGNTIYF.

The J gene is TRBJ1-2, the V gene TRBV19; D is unclear. The V end lost 3 bases, the J end lost 3 bases, and 11 bases lay between the germline ends. The V gene's germline CDR1 is LNHDA and CDR2 SQIVND (reference sequence). There are 14 residues in the CDR3. CDR3 DNA: TGTGCCAGTAGTATCGCTCGCGGGGACTATGGCTACACCTTC. Encoded protein: CASSIARGDYGYTF.

As to this clone: Other DNA sequences from this sample encode an identical CDR3 as well. The chain couples TRBV2 to TRBJ1-3, with 9 bases matching TRBD1. Germline values: CDR1 SNHLY, CDR2 FYNNEI. This CDR3 region has 15 residues. After removal of 3 bases from V and 4 bases from J, the junction contained 4 bases not matched to a gene. CDR3 protein: CASSETGGSGNTIYF. The CDR3, as DNA: TGTGCCAGCAGTGAGACAGGGGGATCCGGAAACACCATATATTTT.

This chain joins TRBV9 and TRBJ1-3, with D unresolved. V was clipped by 0 bases and J by 0 bases, with 10 bases between them. The CDR3 spans 16 residues. Germline CDR1 SGDLS, CDR2 YYNGEE. CDR3 sequence (DNA): TGTGCCAGCAGCGTAGGGACTTCCCGCTCTGGAAACACCATATATTTT. Translating gives CASSVGTSRSGNTIYF.

The chain combines TRBV3-1 (or the pseudogene TRBV3-2) with TRBJ2-2; a weak D match, TRBD1 (5 bases). Germline loops: CDR1 LGHDT, CDR2 YNNKEL (reference sequence). Deletions cut 0 bases from V and 6 bases from J, with 14 bases between. This CDR3 is 16 amino acids long. The chain's CDR3 is CASSQEVGWGPGELFF. The CDR3 DNA is TGTGCCAGCAGCCAAGAGGTCGGTTGGGGCCCCGGGGAGCTGTTTTTT.

V gene TRBV14 combines with J gene TRBJ2-1; 12 nucleotides line up with TRBD2. The V gene's germline CDR1 is SGHDN and CDR2 FVKESK. This CDR3 comprises 19 residues. The V gene end was trimmed by 1 base and the J gene end by 8 bases; junction bases not matched to a gene: 15. DNA for the CDR3: TGTGCCAGCAGCCAAGTGGAGGGGGGACTAGCGGGCCCCAGGGATGAGCAGTTCTTC. This encodes CASSQVEGGLAGPRDEQFF. The whole variable domain, filled in from reference TRBV14 and TRBJ2-1, reads EAGVTQFPSHSVIEKGQTVTLRCDPISGHDNLYWYRRVMGKEIKFLLHFVKESKQDESGMPNNRFLAERTGGTYSTLKVQPAELEDSGVYFCASSQVEGGLAGPRDEQFFGPGTRLTVL.

This clone has only a few counts. The V and J genes are TRBV7-6 and TRBJ1-3, with 7 nucleotides matching TRBD1. CDR1 and CDR2 (germline): SGHVS, FNYEAQ. The V segment lost 1 base and the J segment 0 bases; nucleotides outside the gene matches: 6. This CDR3 comprises 17 residues. CDR3 region: CASSLGLDRSSGNTIYF. CDR3 nucleotides: TGTGCCAGCAGCTTAGGGCTGGACAGGAGCTCTGGAAACACCATATATTTT.

Only one count was recorded for this clone. The chain carries TRBV29-1 and TRBJ2-1; D gene uncertain. Germline loops: CDR1 SQVTM, CDR2 ANQGSEA. The CDR3 is 12 amino acids. CDR3 coding DNA: TGCAGTGAAAGTGACAATTACAATGAGCAGTTCTTC. Its translation is CSESDNYNEQFF.

This chain joins TRBV5-1 and TRBJ2-5; the D gene is possibly TRBD1 (6 bases). The CDR3 is 14 residues long. Trimming left V 4 bases short and J 3 bases short, with 13 bases between. The V gene's germline CDR1 is SGHRS and CDR2 YFSETQ. CDR3 DNA: TGCGCCAGCAGCCCGGGACATAATAAAGAGACCCAGTACTTC. Translation: CASSPGHNKETQYF.

This clone has a single count. Other nucleotide sequences from this sample produce the same CDR3. The J gene is TRBJ1-3, the V gene TRBV10-3; TRBD1 matches at 7 bases. The CDR3 spans 14 residues. Germline V lookup: CDR1 ENHRY, CDR2 SYGVKD. The V gene end was trimmed by 3 bases and the J gene end by 4 bases; junction bases not matched to a gene: 3. Here the CDR3 reads CAISDRGRGNTIYF. For the CDR3, the DNA is TGTGCCATCAGTGACAGGGGGAGGGGAAACACCATATATTTT.

This rearrangement joins TRBV4-2 to TRBJ1-2; D is perhaps TRBD1 (6 bases). CDR1 is LGHNA, CDR2 YNFKEQ, per germline. The V end lost 1 base, the J end lost 9 bases, and 15 bases lay between the germline ends. The CDR3 runs 14 residues. The CDR3 DNA reads as TGTGCCAGCAGCCAAGCTACCCAGGGGAATCGCTACACCTTC. It translates to CASSQATQGNRYTF.

Written as DNA, the CDR3 is TGTGCCAGCAGCTCAACGATTGTGGGGGGACAGGGATCGTACTATGGCTACACCTTC. Protein product: CASSSTIVGGQGSYYGYTF. This chain uses TRBV9 with TRBJ1-2, with 9 positions matching TRBD1. This CDR3 has 19 residues. Unmatched junction bases numbered 19, after V lost 4 bases and J lost 3 bases. Germline loops: CDR1 SGDLS, CDR2 YYNGEE.

The rearrangement links TRBV6-4 to TRBJ1-1; 7 bases line up with TRBD1. In germline, CDR1 is MRHNA, CDR2 SNTAGT. The V gene end was trimmed by 4 bases and the J gene end by 3 bases; junction bases not matched to a gene: 8. The length of the CDR3 is 15 residues. The CDR3 spells CASSAGSTGYTEAFF. The CDR3 nucleotides are TGTGCCAGCAGTGCCGGGTCGACAGGGTACACTGAAGCTTTCTTT.

J is TRBJ2-1 and V is TRBV19, with 12 bases identical to TRBD2. With V trimmed by 6 bases and J by 7 bases, 13 bases remained unmatched. Germline V gene lookup returns CDR1 LNHDA and CDR2 SQIVND (reference sequence). This CDR3 comprises 17 residues. CDR3 region: CASSRNPTSGGGNEQFF. CDR3 bases: TGTGCCAGTAGCCGCAACCCGACTAGCGGGGGCGGGAATGAGCAGTTCTTC. The full variable domain, completed using reference TRBV19 and TRBJ2-1, is DGGITQSPKYLFRKEGQNVTLSCEQNLNHDAMYWYRQDPGQGLRLIYYSQIVNDFQKGDIAEGYSVSREKKESFPLTVTSAQKNPTAFYLCASSRNPTSGGGNEQFFGPGTRLTVL.

This clone has only one observation. The chain carries TRBV30 and TRBJ1-1; D possibly corresponds to TRBD1 (6 bases). The CDR3 covers 13 residues. Trimming shortened V by 3 bases and J by 2 bases, and 10 bases separated the two germline ends. CDR1 and CDR2 from the germline V gene are GTSNPN and SVGIG (reference sequence). CDR3 protein: CAWRGTSNTEAFF. As DNA, the CDR3 is TGTGCCTGGAGGGGGACATCTAACACTGAAGCTTTCTTT.

V and J are TRBV5-1 and TRBJ2-2; possible D gene TRBD1, 6 bases. This CDR3 comprises 16 residues. Germline V gives CDR1 SGHRS, CDR2 YFSETQ. Trimming took off 0 bases at V and 4 bases at J, with 13 bases between the two ends. The CDR3 DNA reads as TGCGCCAGCAGCTTGGCTTCCAGAGGGGGCACCGGGGAGCTGTTTTTT. Amino acid sequence: CASSLASRGGTGELFF.

The V call is TRBV3-1 (or the pseudogene TRBV3-2), the J call TRBJ1-6; TRBD1 matches 9 bases. V lost 6 bases and J lost 6; bases outside the gene matches: 6. The CDR3 loop spans 15 amino acids. Germline CDR1 reads LGHDT; CDR2 reads YNNKEL (reference sequence). CDR3 bases: TGTGCCAGCAGAACAGGGGGCAGGAGTAATTCACCCCTCCACTTT. Its translation: CASRTGGRSNSPLHF.

This clone was found a few times. The chain combines TRBV6-1 with TRBJ1-2; the D gene is possibly TRBD1 (5 bases). The V end was cut by 2 bases, the J end by 4 bases, with 14 bases between. CDR3 size: 15 residues. Germline V CDR1 and CDR2: MNHNS, SASEGT. DNA of the CDR3: TGTGCCAGCAGTGAATTAGGGGCTTTAGGCTATGGCTACACCTTC. Protein product: CASSELGALGYGYTF.

For the CDR3, the DNA is TGTGCCAGCAGAAGGAGGGGAGACTACGAGCAGTACTTC. Translated, it gives CASRRRGDYEQYF. This chain links TRBV6-4 with TRBJ2-7, with a possible D match to TRBD2 (6 bases). V was cut by 6 bases and J by 3 bases, with 12 bases left in between. The CDR3 extends over 13 amino acids. CDR1 and CDR2 from the germline V gene are MRHNA and SNTAGT.

Details on this clone: At the DNA level, this CDR3 is encoded by other sequences in the same sample as well. The chain links TRBV27 to TRBJ2-3; 9 nucleotides match TRBD1. Germline V lookup: CDR1 MNHEY, CDR2 SMNVEV (reference sequence). J was trimmed by 2 bases and V by 6 bases; bases with no gene match: 3. The CDR3 loop spans 14 amino acids. This CDR3 reads CASRWDRVTDTQYF. The CDR3 region has the DNA TGTGCCAGCAGGTGGGACAGGGTCACAGATACGCAGTATTTT.

J is TRBJ2-1 and V is TRBV24-1; 10 bases map to TRBD2. The CDR3 extends over 16 amino acids. Trimming took 4 bases from V and 3 from J; bases not matched to a gene: 5. Per the germline V gene, CDR1 is KGHDR and CDR2 is SFDVKD. DNA of the CDR3: TGTGCCACCAGTGACGGAGTAGCGGGGGGCTACAATGAGCAGTTCTTC. As protein: CATSDGVAGGYNEQFF.

In its sample, this clone was seen once. The genes are TRBV5-5 and TRBJ1-2, with 7 nucleotides matching TRBD1. CDR3 length equals 15 residues. CDR1 SGHKS and CDR2 YYEKEE come from the germline V gene (reference sequence). J was trimmed by 5 bases and V by 4 bases; bases with no gene match: 11. The CDR3 coding sequence is TGTGCCAGCAGCCTTGGGACAGACACGAGGTATGGCTACACCTTC. Amino acids: CASSLGTDTRYGYTF. The full variable domain, completed using reference TRBV5-5 and TRBJ1-2, is DAGVTQSPTHLIKTRGQQVTLRCSPISGHKSVSWYQQVLGQGPQFIFQYYEKEERGRGNFPDRFSARQFPNYSSELNVNALLLGDSALYLCASSLGTDTRYGYTFGSGTRLTVV.

The J gene is TRBJ1-1, the V gene TRBV5-1; 7 bases are shared with TRBD1. The germline V gene encodes CDR1 SGHRS and CDR2 YFSETQ. The CDR3 consists of 14 residues. The trim removed 4 bases at V and 5 bases at J, leaving 8 bases unmatched. The CDR3 protein is CASSPGQWGTEAFF. The CDR3 bases are TGCGCCAGCAGCCCGGGACAGTGGGGAACTGAAGCTTTCTTT.

This clone was detected once. This sequence joins TRBV15 and TRBJ2-3, with D maybe TRBD1 (6 bases). The germline gives CDR1 LNHNV, CDR2 YYDKDF (reference sequence). Trimming shortened V by 1 base and J by 4 bases, and 15 bases separated the two germline ends. The CDR3 has 16 amino acids. The CDR3 region is CATSRGTLQGPDTQYF. Here the CDR3 DNA reads TGTGCCACCAGCAGAGGGACCCTACAGGGTCCAGATACGCAGTATTTT. Full variable domain (rest looked up from reference TRBV15 and TRBJ2-3): DAMVIQNPRYQVTQFGKPVTLSCSQTLNHNVMYWYQQKSSQAPKLLFHYYDKDFNNEADTPDNFQSRRPNTSFCFLDIRSPGLGDTAMYLCATSRGTLQGPDTQYFGPGTRLTVL.

The V and J genes are TRBV7-9 and TRBJ1-1, with D perhaps TRBD1 (6 bases). The CDR3 runs 13 residues. Germline CDR1 and CDR2: SEHNR and FQNEAQ (reference sequence). Trimming took off 11 bases at V and 0 bases at J, with 13 bases between the two ends. The DNA of the CDR3 is TGTGCCGACCGGGACAATCTGAACACTGAAGCTTTCTTT. It yields the protein CADRDNLNTEAFF.

This clone was seen just once. V and J are TRBV7-6 and TRBJ2-1; 8 nucleotides match TRBD2. Germline CDR1 is SGHVS and CDR2 is FNYEAQ. This CDR3 contains 17 residues. V was clipped by 5 bases and J by 1 base; unmatched bases: 10. This chain's CDR3 is CASSPYGSGGSYNEQFF. CDR3 sequence (DNA): TGTGCCAGCAGCCCTTATGGCAGCGGGGGATCCTACAATGAGCAGTTCTTC.